Included here is one T cell receptor (beta chain) sequence, with context. This CDR3 contains 16 residues. The trim removed 2 bases at V and 2 bases at J, leaving 5 bases unmatched. CDR1 is MNHEY and CDR2 is SVGEGT in the germline V gene. Data came from immunoSEQ multiplex PCR; TCRdb stores just in-frame clones and leaves some out. Among 120,000 to 150,000 clones listed, approximately 81% were seen once. These data come from a study of blood T cell repertoires in COVID-19. Background on the study: Acute and convalescent COVID-19 samples came from the United States, Italy and Spain. PBMCs, B-cell-depleted T cells, or T cells were the source of the cDNA or gDNA that made up the material.

The TCR sequence derives from a human donor with acute or convalescent COVID-19. The donor label of this sample is uncertain. The rearrangement joins TRBV6-2 or TRBV6-3 to TRBJ2-2, with TRBD2 matching 7 bases. Sequenced sample: peripheral blood. The CDR3 region has the DNA TGTGCCAGCAGTTACGGTGCGGGAGTTAACACCGGGGAGCTGTTTTTT. This sequence encodes CASSYGAGVNTGELFF.